The TCR beta chain under discussion was sequenced for a study of cytomegalovirus exposure and HLA in healthy donors. Study-level results: Among CMV-associated TCR beta chains, most appeared HLA-restricted in a later analysis. Later analysis found that TCR beta chains associated with HLA were more clonally expanded than other, equally common chains.

With respect to this clone: Antigen: not known.

The study ran its PCR with 60 Vbeta and 13 Jbeta primers. Clones were sequenced by immunoSEQ multiplex PCR, and TCRdb holds only the in-frame ones, with some missing. The data show under 200,000 clones, 75% to 85% seen once. The CDR3 consists of 15 residues. The germline V gene has CDR1 LGHNA and CDR2 YSLEER. The V and J ends lost 3 bases and 5 bases respectively, with 16 bases between them. All the people who gave samples were healthy bone marrow donors. The J gene is TRBJ1-1, the V gene TRBV4-3; D is possibly TRBD1 (5 bases). This clonotype was obtained from a woman between 18 and 29 years old in good health and CMV-seropositive. The source material was PBMCs. The CDR3 DNA sequence: TGCGCCAGCAGCCACCTAAGGCGGGGGGGGACTGAAGCTTTCTTT. Encoded protein: CASSHLRRGGTEAFF.